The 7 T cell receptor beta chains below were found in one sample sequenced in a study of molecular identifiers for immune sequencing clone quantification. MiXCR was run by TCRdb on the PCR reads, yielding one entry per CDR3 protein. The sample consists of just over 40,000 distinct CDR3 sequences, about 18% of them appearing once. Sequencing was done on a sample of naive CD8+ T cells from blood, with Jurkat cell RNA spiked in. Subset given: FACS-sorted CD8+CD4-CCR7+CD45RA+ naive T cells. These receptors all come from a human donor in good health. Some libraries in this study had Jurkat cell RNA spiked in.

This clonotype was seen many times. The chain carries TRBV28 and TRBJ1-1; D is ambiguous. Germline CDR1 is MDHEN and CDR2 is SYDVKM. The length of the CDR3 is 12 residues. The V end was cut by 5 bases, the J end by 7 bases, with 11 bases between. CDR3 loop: CASSLGVREAFF. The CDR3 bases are TGTGCCAGCAGTCTGGGTGTACGTGAAGCTTTCTTT.

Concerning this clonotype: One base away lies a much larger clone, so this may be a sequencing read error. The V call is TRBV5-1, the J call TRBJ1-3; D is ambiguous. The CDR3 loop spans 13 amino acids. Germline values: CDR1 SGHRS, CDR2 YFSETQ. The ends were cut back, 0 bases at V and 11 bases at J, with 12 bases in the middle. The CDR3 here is CASSLVEGGAIYF. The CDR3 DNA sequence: TGCGCCAGCAGCTTGGTAGAGGGTGGCGCCATATATTTT.

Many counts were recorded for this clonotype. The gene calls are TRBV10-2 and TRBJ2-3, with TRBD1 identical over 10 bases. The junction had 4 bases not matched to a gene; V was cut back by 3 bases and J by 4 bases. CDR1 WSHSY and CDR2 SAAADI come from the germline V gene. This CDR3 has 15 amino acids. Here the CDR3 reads CASSDGTGVADTQYF. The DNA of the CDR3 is TGCGCCAGCAGTGATGGGACAGGGGTCGCAGATACGCAGTATTTT.

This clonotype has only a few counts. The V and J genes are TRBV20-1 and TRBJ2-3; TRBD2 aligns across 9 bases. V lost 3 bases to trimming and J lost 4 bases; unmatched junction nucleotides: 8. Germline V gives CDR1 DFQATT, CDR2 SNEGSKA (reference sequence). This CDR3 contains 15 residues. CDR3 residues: CSASPLAGLSDTQYF. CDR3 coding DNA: TGCAGTGCTAGCCCCCTAGCGGGACTTTCAGATACGCAGTATTTT.

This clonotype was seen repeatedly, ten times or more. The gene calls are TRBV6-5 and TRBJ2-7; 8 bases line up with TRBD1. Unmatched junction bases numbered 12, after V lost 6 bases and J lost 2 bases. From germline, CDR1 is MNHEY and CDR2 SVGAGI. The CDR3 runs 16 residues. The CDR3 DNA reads TGTGCCAGCAGAACGACAGGGGTCATTACCGCCTACGAGCAGTACTTC. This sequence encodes CASRTTGVITAYEQYF.

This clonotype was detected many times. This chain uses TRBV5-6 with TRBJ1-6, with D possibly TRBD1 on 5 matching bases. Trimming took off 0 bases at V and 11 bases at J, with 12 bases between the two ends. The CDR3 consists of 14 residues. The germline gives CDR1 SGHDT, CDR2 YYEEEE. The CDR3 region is CASSLERTWTPLHF. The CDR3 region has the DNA TGTGCCAGCAGCTTGGAGCGGACATGGACACCCCTCCACTTT.

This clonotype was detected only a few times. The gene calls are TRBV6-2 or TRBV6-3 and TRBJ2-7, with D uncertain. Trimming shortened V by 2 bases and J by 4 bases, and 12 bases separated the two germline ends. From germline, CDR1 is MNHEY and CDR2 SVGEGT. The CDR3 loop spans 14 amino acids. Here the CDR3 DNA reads TGTGCCAGCAGTTACACGGTCCCCAGATACGAGCAGTACTTC. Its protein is CASSYTVPRYEQYF.